One TCR beta chain is described in this entry. The data derive from a study of blood T cell repertoires in COVID-19. As originally analysed: From reference gene primer amplification, estimates of nucleated cell counts were derived. The data were produced by immunoSEQ multiplex PCR, yet TCRdb's version contains in-frame clones alone and is incomplete. V and J calls and clone size are given by that table; D and trimming were obtained from the DNA. The repertoire has 450,000 to 500,000 clones, about nine tenths of them found once; the top ten carry 0.7%. The CDR3 runs to 15 residues. V shed 5 bases and J shed 5 bases, with 18 bases lying between them. CDR1 is PRHDT, CDR2 FYEKMQ, per germline (reference sequence).

The chain recombines TRBV13 with TRBJ1-1, with TRBD1 as a possible D gene (5 bases). The source is a woman between 18 and 29 years old who had recovered from COVID-19. The sequencing sample was made of PBMCs or T cells enriched from blood (not recorded which). The CDR3 coding sequence is TGTGCCAGCAGCCCCCGGTGGACAATTGGGACTGAAGCTTTCTTT. Encoded protein: CASSPRWTIGTEAFF.